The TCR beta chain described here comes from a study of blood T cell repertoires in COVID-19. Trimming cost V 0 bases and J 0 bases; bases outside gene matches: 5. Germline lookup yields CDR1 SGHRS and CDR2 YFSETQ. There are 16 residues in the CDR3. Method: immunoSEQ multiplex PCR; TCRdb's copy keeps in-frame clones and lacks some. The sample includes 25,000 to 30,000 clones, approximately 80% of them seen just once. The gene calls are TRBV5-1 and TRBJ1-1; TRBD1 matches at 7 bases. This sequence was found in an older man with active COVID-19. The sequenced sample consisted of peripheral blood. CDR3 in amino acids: CASSLARGKVNTEAFF. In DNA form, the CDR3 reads TGCGCCAGCAGCTTGGCCAGGGGGAAAGTGAACACTGAAGCTTTCTTT. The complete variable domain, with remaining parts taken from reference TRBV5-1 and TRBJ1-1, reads KAGVTQTPRYLIKTRGQQVTLSCSPISGHRSVSWYQQTPGQGLQFLFEYFSETQRNKGNFPGRFSGRQFSNSRSEMNVSTLELGDSALYLCASSLARGKVNTEAFFGQGTRLTVV.